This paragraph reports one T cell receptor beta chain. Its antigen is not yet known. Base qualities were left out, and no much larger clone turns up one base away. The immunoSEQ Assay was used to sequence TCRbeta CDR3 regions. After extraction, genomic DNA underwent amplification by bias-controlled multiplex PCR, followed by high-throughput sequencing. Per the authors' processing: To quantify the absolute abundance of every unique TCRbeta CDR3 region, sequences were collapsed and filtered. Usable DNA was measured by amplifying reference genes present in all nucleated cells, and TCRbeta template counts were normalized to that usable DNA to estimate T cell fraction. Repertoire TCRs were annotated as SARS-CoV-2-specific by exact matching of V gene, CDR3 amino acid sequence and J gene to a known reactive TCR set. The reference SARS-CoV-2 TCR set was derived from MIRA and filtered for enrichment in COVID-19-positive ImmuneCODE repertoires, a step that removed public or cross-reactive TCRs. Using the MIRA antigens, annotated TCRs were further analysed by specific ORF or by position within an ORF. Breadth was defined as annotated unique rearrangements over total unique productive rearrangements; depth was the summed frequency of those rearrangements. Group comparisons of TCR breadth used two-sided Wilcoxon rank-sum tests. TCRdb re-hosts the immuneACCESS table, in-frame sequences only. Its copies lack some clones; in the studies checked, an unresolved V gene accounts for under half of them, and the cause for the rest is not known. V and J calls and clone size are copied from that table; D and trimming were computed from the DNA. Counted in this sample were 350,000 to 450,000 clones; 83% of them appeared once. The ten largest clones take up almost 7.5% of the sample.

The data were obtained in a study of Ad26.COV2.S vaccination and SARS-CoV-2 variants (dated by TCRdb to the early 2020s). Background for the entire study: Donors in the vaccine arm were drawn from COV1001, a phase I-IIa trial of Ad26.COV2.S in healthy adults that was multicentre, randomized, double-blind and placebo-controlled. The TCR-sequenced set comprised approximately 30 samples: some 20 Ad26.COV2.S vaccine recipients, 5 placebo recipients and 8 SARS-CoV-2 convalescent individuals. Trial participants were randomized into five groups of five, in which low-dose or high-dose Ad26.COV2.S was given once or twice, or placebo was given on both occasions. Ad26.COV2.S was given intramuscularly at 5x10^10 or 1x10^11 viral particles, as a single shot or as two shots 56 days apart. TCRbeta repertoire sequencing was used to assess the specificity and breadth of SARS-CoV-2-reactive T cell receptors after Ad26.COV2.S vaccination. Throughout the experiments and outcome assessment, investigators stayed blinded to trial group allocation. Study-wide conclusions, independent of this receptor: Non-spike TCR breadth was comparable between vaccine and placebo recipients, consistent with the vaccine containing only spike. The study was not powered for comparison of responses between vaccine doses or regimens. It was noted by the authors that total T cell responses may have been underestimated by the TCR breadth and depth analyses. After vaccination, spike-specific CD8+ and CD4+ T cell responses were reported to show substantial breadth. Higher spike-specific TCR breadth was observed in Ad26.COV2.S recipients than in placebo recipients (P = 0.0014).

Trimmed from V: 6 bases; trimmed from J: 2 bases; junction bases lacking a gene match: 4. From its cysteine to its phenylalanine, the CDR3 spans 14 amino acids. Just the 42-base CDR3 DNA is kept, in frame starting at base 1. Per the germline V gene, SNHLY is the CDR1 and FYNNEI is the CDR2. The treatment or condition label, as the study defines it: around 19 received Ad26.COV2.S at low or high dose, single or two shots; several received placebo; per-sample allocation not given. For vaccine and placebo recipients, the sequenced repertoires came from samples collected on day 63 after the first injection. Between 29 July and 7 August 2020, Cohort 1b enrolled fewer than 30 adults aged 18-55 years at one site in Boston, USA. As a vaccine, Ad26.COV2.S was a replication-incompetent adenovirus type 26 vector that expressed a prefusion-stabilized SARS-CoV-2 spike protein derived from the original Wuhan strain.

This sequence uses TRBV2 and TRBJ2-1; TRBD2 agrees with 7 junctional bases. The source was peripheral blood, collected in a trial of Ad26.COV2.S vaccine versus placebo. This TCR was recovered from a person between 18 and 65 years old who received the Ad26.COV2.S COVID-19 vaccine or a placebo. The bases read TGTGCCAGCAGAACTAGCGCGACCTACAATGAGCAGTTCTTC. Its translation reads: CASRTSATYNEQFF.